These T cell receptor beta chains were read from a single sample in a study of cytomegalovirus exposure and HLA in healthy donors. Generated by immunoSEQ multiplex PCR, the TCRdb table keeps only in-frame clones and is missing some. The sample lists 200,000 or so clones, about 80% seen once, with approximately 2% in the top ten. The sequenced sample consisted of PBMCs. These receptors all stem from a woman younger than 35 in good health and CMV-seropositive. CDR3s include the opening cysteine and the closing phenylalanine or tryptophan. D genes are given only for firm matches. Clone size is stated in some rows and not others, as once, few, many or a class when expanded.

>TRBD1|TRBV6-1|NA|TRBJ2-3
TGTGCCAGCAGCCGGGACAGGGGCACAGATACGCAGTATTTT
CASSRDRGTDTQYF
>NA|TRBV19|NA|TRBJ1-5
TGTGCCAGTAGTATTGGGGGGGGCGTTGGTCAGCCCCAGCATTTT
CASSIGGGVGQPQHF
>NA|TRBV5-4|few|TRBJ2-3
TGTGCCAGCAGCTTCACTTTGGGCCCCCAATACACAGATACGCAGTATTTT
CASSFTLGPQYTDTQYF
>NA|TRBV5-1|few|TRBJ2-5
TGCGCCAGCAGCCCGGAGGGCGAGACCCAGTACTTC
CASSPEGETQYF
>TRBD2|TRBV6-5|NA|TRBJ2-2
TGTGCCAGCAGGGATAGCGGGGCAAACACCGGGGAGCTGTTTTTT
CASRDSGANTGELFF
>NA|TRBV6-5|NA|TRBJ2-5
TGTGCCAGCAGCCTACAGGTTCTTCAAGAGACCCAGTACTTC
CASSLQVLQETQYF
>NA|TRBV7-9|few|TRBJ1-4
TGTGCCAGCAGCTTAGCTCGTGGCCCTAATGAAAAACTGTTTTTT
CASSLARGPNEKLFF
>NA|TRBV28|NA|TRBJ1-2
TGTGCCAGCAACCCCTACCAAGCCCCGGCAGGGGCTAACTATGGCTACACCTTC
CASNPYQAPAGANYGYTF
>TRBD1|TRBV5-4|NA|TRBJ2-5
TGTACCAGCATCCCCCCAGGGGGCGTTGAGACCCAGTACTTC
CTSIPPGGVETQYF
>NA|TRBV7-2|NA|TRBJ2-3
TGTGCCAGCAGCTTAGTGTTCTTTGGGGGGTCTGGCACAGATACGCAGTATTTT
CASSLVFFGGSGTDTQYF
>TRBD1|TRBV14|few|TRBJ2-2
TGTGCCAGCAGCCAAAGATATGAGAGGGGGCATAGGGCCGGGGAGCTGTTTTTT
CASSQRYERGHRAGELFF
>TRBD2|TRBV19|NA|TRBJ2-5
TGTGCCAGTAGTACGGGGGGGGGAACGGAGACCCAGTACTTC
CASSTGGGTETQYF
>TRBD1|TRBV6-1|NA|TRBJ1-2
TGTGCCAGCAGCCCCACAGGGGATCCGTACTATGGCTACACCTTC
CASSPTGDPYYGYTF
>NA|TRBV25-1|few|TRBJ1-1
TGTGCCAGCAGTGAAACTAGGGGGACCACTGAAGCTTTCTTT
CASSETRGTTEAFF
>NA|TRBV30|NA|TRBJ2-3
TGTGCCTGCCGTTGGGGGGGGCCGGCAGATACGCAGTATTTT
CACRWGGPADTQYF
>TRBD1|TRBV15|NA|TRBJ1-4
TGTGCCACCAGCGGGGACAGGGAGATTGAAAAACTGTTTTTT
CATSGDREIEKLFF
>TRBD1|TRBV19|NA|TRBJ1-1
TGTGCCAGTAGGGCAGGGGGATATACTGAAGCTTTCTTT
CASRAGGYTEAFF
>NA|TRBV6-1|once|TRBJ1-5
TGTGCCAGCAGTGAATCGAGCAGGGTAGGCAATCAGCCCCAGCATTTT
CASSESSRVGNQPQHF
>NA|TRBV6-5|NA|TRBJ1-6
TGTGCCACCCAGGGAAGTACCCCCAATTCACCCCTCCACTTT
CATQGSTPNSPLHF
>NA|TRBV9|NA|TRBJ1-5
TGTGCCAGCAGCGGGGAGGCAGGGAGGCAGCCCCAGCATTTT
CASSGEAGRQPQHF
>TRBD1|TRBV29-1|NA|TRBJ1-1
TGCAGCGCTATACGGGACAGGACGAACACTGAAGCTTTCTTT
CSAIRDRTNTEAFF
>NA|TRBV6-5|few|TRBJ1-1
TGTGCCAGCAGTTACACCAGGGGCAACACTGAAGCTTTCTTT
CASSYTRGNTEAFF
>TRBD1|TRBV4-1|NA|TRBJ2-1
TGCGCCAGCAGTCGCGCCGGGACAGCAGTTTACAATGAGCAGTTCTTC
CASSRAGTAVYNEQFF
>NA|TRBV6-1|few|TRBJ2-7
TGTGCCAGCGGAGGGGGCGGTTCCGAGCAGTACTTC
CASGGGGSEQYF
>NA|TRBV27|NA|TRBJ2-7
TGTGCCAGCAGTACCAAACGGAGGGGCTACGAGCAGTACTTC
CASSTKRRGYEQYF
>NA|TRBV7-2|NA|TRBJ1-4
TGTGCCAGCAGCCCACCCAGGGCAACTAATGAAAAACTGTTTTTT
CASSPPRATNEKLFF
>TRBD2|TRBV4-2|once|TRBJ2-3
TGTGCCAGCAGCCAAGATTACGGGGGGGGCACAGATACGCAGTATTTT
CASSQDYGGGTDTQYF
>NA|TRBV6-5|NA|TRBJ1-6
TGTGCCAGCAGTTACTCTGCCAGGGTTGGTTCACCCCTCCACTTT
CASSYSARVGSPLHF
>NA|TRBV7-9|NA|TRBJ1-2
TGTGCCAGCATGGGCCTGAGACATGGCTACACCTTC
CASMGLRHGYTF
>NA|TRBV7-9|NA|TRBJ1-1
TGTGCCAGCAGCTTACGGTCCGGGGGCACTGAAGCTTTCTTT
CASSLRSGGTEAFF
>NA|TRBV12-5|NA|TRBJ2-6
TGTGCTAGTAGCCCCTCTGGGGCCAACGTCCTGACTTTC
CASSPSGANVLTF
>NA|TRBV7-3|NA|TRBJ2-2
TGTGCCAGCAGCCCCACTAACACCGGGGAGCTGTTTTTT
CASSPTNTGELFF
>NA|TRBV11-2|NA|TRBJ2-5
TGTGCCAGCAGCCACTCCACCGCGGGGAAGCTAGAGACCCAGTACTTC
CASSHSTAGKLETQYF
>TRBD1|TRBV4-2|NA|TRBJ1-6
TGTGCCAGCAGCCAAGATCGAGGGGGCGAAGTCGCTTCACCCCTCCACTTT
CASSQDRGGEVASPLHF
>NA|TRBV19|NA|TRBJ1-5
TGTGCCAGTAGTATGGGGGCAGAAAATCAGCCCCAGCATTTT
CASSMGAENQPQHF
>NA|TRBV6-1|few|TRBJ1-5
TGTGCCAGCAGTGTTCAAGCCGGAGGTAATCAGCCCCAGCATTTT
CASSVQAGGNQPQHF
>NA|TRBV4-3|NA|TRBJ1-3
TGCGCCAGCAGCCAAGATTTCGAGGGGGACATGGGAAACACCATATATTTT
CASSQDFEGDMGNTIYF
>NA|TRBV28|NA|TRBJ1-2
TGTGCCAGCAGTTTCGCTGGGGGCAACTATGGCTACACCTTC
CASSFAGGNYGYTF
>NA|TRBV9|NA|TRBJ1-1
TGTGCCAGCAGCGTAGGGGCGGGAAGAGGAACTGAAGCTTTCTTT
CASSVGAGRGTEAFF
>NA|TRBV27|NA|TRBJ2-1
TGTGCCAGCAGTCCCCGGGGTCCTGAGCAGTTCTTC
CASSPRGPEQFF
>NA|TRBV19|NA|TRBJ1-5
TGTGCCAGTAGGCAGGCACCATGGCCCCAGCATTTT
CASRQAPWPQHF